This TCR beta chain was observed in a study of blood T cell repertoires in COVID-19. In this sample, this clone turned up a few times. Repertoires were generated with immunoSEQ multiplex PCR, while TCRdb's copy carries only in-frame clones and drops some. The sample holds about 210,000 clones, about 84% seen once. This receptor was taken from a man aged 35-49 years with acute COVID-19. Sequenced sample: PBMCs or T cells enriched from blood (not recorded which).

The CDR3 DNA sequence: TGTGCCAGCAGCTTCGACCCGGGACAGGGAGCCTACGAGCAGTACTTC. This sequence encodes CASSFDPGQGAYEQYF. The V and J genes are TRBV11-1 and TRBJ2-7; 9 bases match TRBD1. The CDR3 runs to 16 residues. CDR1 and CDR2 from the germline V gene are SGHAT and FQDESV (reference sequence). V lost 3 bases, J lost 2 bases, and 8 bases stayed unmatched.